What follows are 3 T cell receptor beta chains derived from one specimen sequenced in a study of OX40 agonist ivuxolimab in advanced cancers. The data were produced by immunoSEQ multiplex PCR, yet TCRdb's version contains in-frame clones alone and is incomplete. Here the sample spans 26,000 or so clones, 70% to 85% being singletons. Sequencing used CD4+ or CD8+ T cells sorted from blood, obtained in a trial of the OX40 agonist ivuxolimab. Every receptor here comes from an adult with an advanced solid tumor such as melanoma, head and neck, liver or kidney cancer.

CDR3 protein: CASSHQKTGSWETQYF. Written as DNA, the CDR3 is TGTGCCAGCAGCCACCAAAAGACAGGGTCTTGGGAGACCCAGTACTTC. The rearrangement joins TRBV9 to TRBJ2-5; 7 bases fit TRBD1. The ends lost 4 bases at V and 5 bases at J; junction bases unmatched: 14. This CDR3 is 16 amino acids long. Germline V gene sequence: CDR1 SGDLS, CDR2 YYNGEE.

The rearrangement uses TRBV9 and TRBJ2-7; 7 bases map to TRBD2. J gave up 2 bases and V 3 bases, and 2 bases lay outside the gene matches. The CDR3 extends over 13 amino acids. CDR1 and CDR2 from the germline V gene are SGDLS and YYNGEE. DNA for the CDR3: TGTGCCAGCAGCGCCGGACTAGCCTACGAGCAGTACTTC. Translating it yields CASSAGLAYEQYF.

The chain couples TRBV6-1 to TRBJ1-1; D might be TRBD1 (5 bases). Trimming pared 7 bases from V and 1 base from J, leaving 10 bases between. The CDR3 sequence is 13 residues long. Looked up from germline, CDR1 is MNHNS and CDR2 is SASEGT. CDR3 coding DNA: TGTGCCAGCACCGCGACAGAGAACACTGAAGCTTTCTTT. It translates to CASTATENTEAFF.